This entry lists 5 T cell receptor beta chains sequenced from one sample in a study of CD8 T cells in Susac syndrome. Random hexamers served to reverse transcribe about 0.5 to 1 ug RNA. TCRdb recomputed calls from the immunoSEQ multiplex PCR reads with MiXCR, one row per CDR3 protein. The table shows about 430,000 distinct CDR3 sequences, with more than 80% occurring only once. Material for sequencing was CD8+ T cells from PBMCs. The receptors stem from a human donor with multiple sclerosis.

The chain couples TRBV5-1 to TRBJ1-1; no firm D call. In germline, CDR1 is SGHRS, CDR2 YFSETQ. V was clipped by 0 bases and J by 2 bases, with 14 bases between them. CDR3 length: 16 residues. CDR3 nucleotides: TGCGCCAGCAGCTTGGCCACCGAGGAATTAAACACTGAAGCTTTCTTT. Encoded protein: CASSLATEELNTEAFF.

The chain uses TRBV28 and TRBJ1-2, with D possibly TRBD1 on 6 matching bases. Per the germline V gene, CDR1 is MDHEN and CDR2 is SYDVKM. The CDR3 runs 14 residues. V was shortened by 5 bases and J by 4 bases, with 14 bases between the two germline ends. The CDR3 region is CASSTPGVSYGYTF. The CDR3 bases are TGTGCCAGCAGTACCCCAGGGGTTTCCTATGGCTACACCTTC.

The chain recombines TRBV29-1 with TRBJ2-1; D is unclear. Trimming left V 5 bases short and J 12 bases short, with 14 bases between. The CDR3 totals 11 residues. Germline values: CDR1 SQVTM, CDR2 ANQGSEA. In nucleotides, the CDR3 is TGCAGCGTTTTAGGTCTGTCGGGGCAGTTCTTC. Protein: CSVLGLSGQFF.

This chain joins TRBV27 and TRBJ2-7; 9 bases match TRBD1. Germline V gives CDR1 MNHEY, CDR2 SMNVEV (reference sequence). The CDR3 is 16 residues long. Trimming at V came to 5 bases and at J to 6 bases, leaving 14 bases not matched to a gene. The CDR3 bases are TGTGCCAGCAGTCCCGGGACGGGACAGGGATACGGCGAGCAGTACTTC. It encodes CASSPGTGQGYGEQYF.

The J gene is TRBJ1-1, the V gene TRBV7-2; 8 nucleotides line up with TRBD1. This CDR3 is 17 amino acids long. V shed 1 base, J shed 3 bases, and the junction held 10 bases outside the gene matches. Germline lookup yields CDR1 SGHTA and CDR2 FQGNSA. The CDR3 DNA reads TGTGCCAGCAGCTTAGGGTACAGGGGGATTGGGGACACTGAAGCTTTCTTT. Translated, it gives CASSLGYRGIGDTEAFF.